This T cell receptor (beta chain) was profiled in a study of T cells in Graves' hyperthyroidism and ophthalmopathy. RNA transcripts yielded amplified TCR beta CDR3 regions. The HTBI primer set served for first-round RT-PCR of the TCR CDR3. TCRdb re-called the multiplex PCR reads with MiXCR, one entry per CDR3 protein. The sample records about 180,000 distinct CDR3 sequences, over 15% being singletons. Germline CDR1 is SGDLS and CDR2 is YYNGEE. CDR3 size: 14 residues. The V end lost 3 bases, the J end lost 4 bases, and 12 bases lay between the germline ends. Orbital computed tomography and thyroid ultrasound, together with serum TRAb and thyroxine and clinical symptoms, were used for diagnoses. This clonotype was observed many times.

This TCR derives from a woman in her fifties or sixties with Graves' hyperthyroidism. Specimen: blood. This chain uses TRBV9 with TRBJ2-3; the D gene is possibly TRBD2 (5 bases). CDR3 nucleotide sequence: TGTGCCAGCAGCGCCTCCCTAGCAGCAGATACGCAGTATTTT. This gives the protein CASSASLAADTQYF.